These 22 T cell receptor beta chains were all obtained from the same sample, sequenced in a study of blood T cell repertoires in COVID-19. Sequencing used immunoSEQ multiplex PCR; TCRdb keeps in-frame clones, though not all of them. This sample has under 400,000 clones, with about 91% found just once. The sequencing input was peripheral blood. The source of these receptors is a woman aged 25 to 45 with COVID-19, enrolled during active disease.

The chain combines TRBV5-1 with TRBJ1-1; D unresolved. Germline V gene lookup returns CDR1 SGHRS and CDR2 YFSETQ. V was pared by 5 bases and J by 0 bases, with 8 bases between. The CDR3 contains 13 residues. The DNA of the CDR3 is TGCGCCAGCAGGAGGGAGATGAACACTGAAGCTTTCTTT. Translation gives CASRREMNTEAFF.

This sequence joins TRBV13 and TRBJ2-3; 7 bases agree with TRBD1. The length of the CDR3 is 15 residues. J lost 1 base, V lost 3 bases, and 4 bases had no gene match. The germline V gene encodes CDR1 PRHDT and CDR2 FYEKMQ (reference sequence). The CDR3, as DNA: TGTGCCAGCAGCTTGCCTGGACAGGGCACAGATACGCAGTATTTT. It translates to CASSLPGQGTDTQYF.

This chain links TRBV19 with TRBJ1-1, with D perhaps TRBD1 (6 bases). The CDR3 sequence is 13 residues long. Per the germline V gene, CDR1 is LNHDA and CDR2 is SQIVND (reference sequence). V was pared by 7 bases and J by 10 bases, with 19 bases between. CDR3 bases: TGTGCCAGTAACTCCGACAGGCGGCAGAGAGCTTTCTTT. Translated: CASNSDRRQRAFF.

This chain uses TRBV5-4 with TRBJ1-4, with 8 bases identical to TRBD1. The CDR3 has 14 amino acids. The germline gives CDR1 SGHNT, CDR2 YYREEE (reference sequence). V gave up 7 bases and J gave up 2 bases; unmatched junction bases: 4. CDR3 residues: CASANRGTNEKLFF. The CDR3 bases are TGTGCCAGCGCCAACAGGGGGACTAATGAAAAACTGTTTTTT.

CDR3 in amino acids: CASSSPSQVEKLFF. CDR3 nucleotides: TGTGCCAGCAGTTCCCCGTCCCAGGTGGAAAAACTGTTTTTT. The chain carries TRBV28 and TRBJ1-4; no clear D gene. V shed 4 bases and J shed 8 bases, with 14 bases lying between them. The germline V gene has CDR1 MDHEN and CDR2 SYDVKM. The CDR3 sequence is 14 residues long.

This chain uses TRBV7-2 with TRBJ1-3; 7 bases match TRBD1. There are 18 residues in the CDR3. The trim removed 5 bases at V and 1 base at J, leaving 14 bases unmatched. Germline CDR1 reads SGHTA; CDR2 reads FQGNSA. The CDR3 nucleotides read TGTGCCAGCAGCCTTATAACCGGGACAGTATTTTCTGGAAACACCATATATTTT. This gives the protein CASSLITGTVFSGNTIYF.

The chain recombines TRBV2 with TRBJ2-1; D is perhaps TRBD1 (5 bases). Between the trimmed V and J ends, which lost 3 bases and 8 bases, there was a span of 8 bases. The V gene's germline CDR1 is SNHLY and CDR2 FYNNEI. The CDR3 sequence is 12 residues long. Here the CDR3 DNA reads TGTGCCAGCAGTGAGGAAGGGGATGAGCAGTTCTTC. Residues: CASSEEGDEQFF.

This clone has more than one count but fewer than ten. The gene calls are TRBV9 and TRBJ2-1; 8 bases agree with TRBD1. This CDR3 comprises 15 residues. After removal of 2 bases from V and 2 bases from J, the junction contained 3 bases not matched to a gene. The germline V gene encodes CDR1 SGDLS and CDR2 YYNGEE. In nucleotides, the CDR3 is TGTGCCAGCAGCGTTGGACAGGGTCCCTACAATGAGCAGTTCTTC. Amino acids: CASSVGQGPYNEQFF.

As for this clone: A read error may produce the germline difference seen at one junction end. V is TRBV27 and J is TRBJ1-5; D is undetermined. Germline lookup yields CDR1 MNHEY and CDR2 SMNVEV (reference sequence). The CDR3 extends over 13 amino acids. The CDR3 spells CASSISQQTYKHF. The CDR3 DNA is TGTGCCAGCAGTATATCTCAACAGACATACAAGCATTTT.

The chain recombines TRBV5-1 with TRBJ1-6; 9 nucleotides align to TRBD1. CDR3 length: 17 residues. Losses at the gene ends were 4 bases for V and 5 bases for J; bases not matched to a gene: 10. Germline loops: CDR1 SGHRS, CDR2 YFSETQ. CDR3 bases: TGCGCCAGCAGCGTGACAGGGGGAGTTCGCAATAATTCACCCCTCCACTTT. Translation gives CASSVTGGVRNNSPLHF.

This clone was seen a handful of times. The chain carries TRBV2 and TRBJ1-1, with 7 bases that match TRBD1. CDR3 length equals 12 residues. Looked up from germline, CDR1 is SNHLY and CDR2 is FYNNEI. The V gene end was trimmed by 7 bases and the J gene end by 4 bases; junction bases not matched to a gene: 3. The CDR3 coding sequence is TGTGCCAGCAAAAGACAGGGCACTGAAGCTTTCTTT. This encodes CASKRQGTEAFF.

The CDR3 region has the DNA TGTGCCAGCAGCGCGGACAGGGAGGGTGAAAAACTGTTTTTT. This gives the protein CASSADREGEKLFF. The rearrangement joins TRBV7-9 to TRBJ1-4, with 8 bases fitting TRBD1. CDR1 SEHNR and CDR2 FQNEAQ come from the germline V gene (reference sequence). V shed 5 bases and J 7 bases; nucleotides not matched to a gene: 6. The CDR3 is made up of 14 amino acids.

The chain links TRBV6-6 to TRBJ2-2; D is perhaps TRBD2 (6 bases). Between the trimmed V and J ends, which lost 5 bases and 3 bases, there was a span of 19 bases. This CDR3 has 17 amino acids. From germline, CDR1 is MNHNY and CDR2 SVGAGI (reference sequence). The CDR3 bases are TGTGCCAGCAGTCCGGAGGGGAAGGGGTACTACACCGGGGAGCTGTTTTTT. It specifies CASSPEGKGYYTGELFF.

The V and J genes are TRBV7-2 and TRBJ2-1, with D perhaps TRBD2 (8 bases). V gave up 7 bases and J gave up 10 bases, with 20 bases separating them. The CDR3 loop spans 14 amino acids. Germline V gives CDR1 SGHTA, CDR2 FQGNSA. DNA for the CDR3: TGTGCCAGCACCGGGAGGGACAGAAAACCAGAGCAGTTCTTC. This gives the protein CASTGRDRKPEQFF.

The CDR3: CASNPRETQYF. The DNA of the CDR3 is TGTGCCAGCAATCCTCGGGAGACCCAGTACTTC. The chain employs TRBV2 and TRBJ2-5; D unclear. Germline lookup yields CDR1 SNHLY and CDR2 FYNNEI. V was cut by 7 bases and J by 5 bases, with 8 bases left in between. This CDR3 comprises 11 residues. The entire variable domain, with the rest obtained from reference TRBV2 and TRBJ2-5, is as follows: EPEVTQTPSHQVTQMGQEVILRCVPISNHLYFYWYRQILGQKVEFLVSFYNNEISEKSEIFDDQFSVERPDGSNFTLKIRSTKLEDSAMYFCASNPRETQYFGPGTRLLVL.

CDR3 region: CASSSGTGDGYTF. The CDR3 DNA is TGTGCCAGCAGCTCTGGGACAGGGGATGGCTACACCTTC. The rearrangement links TRBV5-4 to TRBJ1-2; the match to TRBD1 covers 10 bases. V lost 3 bases to trimming and J lost 6 bases; unmatched junction nucleotides: 2. The CDR3 has 13 amino acids. Germline CDR1 SGHNT, CDR2 YYREEE (reference sequence).

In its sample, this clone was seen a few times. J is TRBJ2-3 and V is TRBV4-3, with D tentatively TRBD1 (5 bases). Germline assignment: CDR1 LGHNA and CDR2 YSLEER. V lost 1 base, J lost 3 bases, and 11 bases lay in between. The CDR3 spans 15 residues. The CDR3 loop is CASSQAGKGTDTQYF. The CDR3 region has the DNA TGCGCCAGCAGCCAAGCGGGCAAGGGGACAGATACGCAGTATTTT.

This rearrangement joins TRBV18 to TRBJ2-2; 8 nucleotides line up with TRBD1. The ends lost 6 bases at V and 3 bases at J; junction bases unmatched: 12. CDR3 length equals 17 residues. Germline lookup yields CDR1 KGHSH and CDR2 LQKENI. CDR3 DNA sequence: TGTGCCAGCTCCCCAGGGGGCAGCCGGACGTACACCGGGGAGCTGTTTTTT. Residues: CASSPGGSRTYTGELFF.

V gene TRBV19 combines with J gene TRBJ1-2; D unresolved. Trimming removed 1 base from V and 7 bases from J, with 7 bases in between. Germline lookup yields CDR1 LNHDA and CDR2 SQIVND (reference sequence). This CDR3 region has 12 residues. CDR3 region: CASSIGSRGYTF. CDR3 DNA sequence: TGTGCCAGTAGTATAGGGTCGCGTGGCTACACCTTC.

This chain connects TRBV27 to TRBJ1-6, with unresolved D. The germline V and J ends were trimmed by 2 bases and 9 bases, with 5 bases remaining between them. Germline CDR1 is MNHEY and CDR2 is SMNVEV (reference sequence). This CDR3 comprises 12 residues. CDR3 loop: CASSLPSSPLHF. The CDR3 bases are TGTGCCAGCAGTTTACCCAGTTCACCCCTCCACTTT.

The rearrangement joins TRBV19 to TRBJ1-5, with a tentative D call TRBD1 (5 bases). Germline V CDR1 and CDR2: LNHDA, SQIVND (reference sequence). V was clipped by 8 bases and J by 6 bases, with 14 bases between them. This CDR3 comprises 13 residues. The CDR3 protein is CASQGFRAQPQHF. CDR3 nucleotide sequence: TGTGCCAGTCAGGGATTCCGGGCTCAGCCCCAGCATTTT. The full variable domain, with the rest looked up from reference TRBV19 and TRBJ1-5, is DGGITQSPKYLFRKEGQNVTLSCEQNLNHDAMYWYRQDPGQGLRLIYYSQIVNDFQKGDIAEGYSVSREKKESFPLTVTSAQKNPTAFYLCASQGFRAQPQHFGDGTRLSIL.

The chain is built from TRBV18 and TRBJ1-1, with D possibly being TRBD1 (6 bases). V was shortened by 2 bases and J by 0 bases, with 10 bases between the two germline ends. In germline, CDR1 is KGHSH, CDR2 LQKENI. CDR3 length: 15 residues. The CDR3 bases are TGTGCCAGCTCACCAAGGGAGGGGGTGAACACTGAAGCTTTCTTT. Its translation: CASSPREGVNTEAFF.